The T cell receptor beta chain under discussion was sequenced for a study of beta chain features in type 1 diabetes. Regarding the study as a whole: Shortening that was moderate but significant affected the TCRB CDR3s of Type 1 diabetes patients in all four CD4+ subsets. Insertion counts at VDJ junctions were lower in type 1 diabetes patients, who also showed more deletions there.

The table lists this clone with a few counts. Its antigen remains unknown. Germline assignment: CDR1 SGDLS and CDR2 YYNGEE. Trimming cost V 3 bases and J 4 bases, with 10 bases left between them. CDR3 length: 13 residues. One heparinised blood draw averaging roughly 100 mL was given by each donor. Naive, central memory, regulatory and stem cell-like memory cells within the CD4+ compartment were sorted using CD45RO/CCR7/CD25/CD127/CD95/CD27. Sorted populations all had greater than 95% purity. Every isolated RNA sample was fully reverse transcribed, so sequencing captured expressed TCRB transcripts. The repertoire was sequenced with immunoSEQ multiplex PCR; TCRdb's copy has only in-frame clones and lacks some. The sample records roughly 730,000 clones, around an eighth being singletons.

This sequence originates from a man aged 18 to 29 with type 1 diabetes. The sequenced sample was naive CD4+ T cells from blood. The chain uses TRBV9 and TRBJ1-2; D not certain. The chain's CDR3 is CASSAEPGYGYTF. The DNA for the CDR3 is TGTGCCAGCAGCGCGGAGCCTGGCTATGGCTACACCTTC.